This passage covers 21 T cell receptor beta chains from one sample sequenced in a study of T cells in tuberculosis. Stated time point: new active TB diagnosis, blood taken before or within 7 days of starting treatment. Sequenced by immunoSEQ multiplex PCR; TCRdb stores in-frame clones only, minus some. The table includes approximately 49,000 clones, 90% to 95% detected once. The specimen comprised PBMCs, sampled at tuberculosis diagnosis. These receptors all stem from an adult with tuberculosis.

The rearrangement joins TRBV7-2 to TRBJ2-7; D gene uncertain. Germline V gene data show CDR1 as SGHTA and CDR2 as FQGNSA. The V end was cut by 2 bases, the J end by 8 bases, with 13 bases between. The CDR3 spans 13 residues. CDR3 residues: CASSLSNGAQQYF. In DNA, the CDR3 is TGTGCCAGCAGCTTAAGTAATGGAGCCCAGCAGTACTTC.

V usage is TRBV27 and J usage is TRBJ2-7; 9 nucleotides agree with TRBD2. Germline loops: CDR1 MNHEY, CDR2 SMNVEV (reference sequence). This CDR3 comprises 16 residues. The V segment lost 2 bases and the J segment 6 bases; nucleotides outside the gene matches: 11. As DNA, the CDR3 is TGTGCCAGCAGTTTAAGGTTCGGGGGACTAGCTGGCGAGCAGTACTTC. Amino acids: CASSLRFGGLAGEQYF.

V gene TRBV11-3 combines with J gene TRBJ2-5; a possible D gene is TRBD2 (6 bases). V lost 5 bases and J lost 1, with 14 bases in between. The germline CDR1 and CDR2 sequences are SGHNT and YENEEA. CDR3 length equals 15 residues. CDR3 in amino acids: CASSPRSSGQETQYF. The CDR3 nucleotides are TGTGCCAGCAGCCCGCGGAGTAGCGGCCAAGAGACCCAGTACTTC.

This clone occurred once. The chain combines TRBV29-1 with TRBJ2-5; D remains ambiguous. Trimming shortened V by 7 bases and J by 4 bases, and 13 bases separated the two germline ends. Looked up from germline, CDR1 is SQVTM and CDR2 is ANQGSEA. The CDR3 has 12 amino acids. Here the CDR3 DNA reads TGCAGCGGTATCCTGTTCGGAGAGACCCAGTACTTC. Protein: CSGILFGETQYF.

The table lists this clone with a count of one. J is TRBJ2-3 and V is TRBV6-1; D call uncertain. The CDR3 totals 14 residues. Deletions cut 4 bases from V and 1 base from J, with 9 bases between. In germline, CDR1 is MNHNS, CDR2 SASEGT. The CDR3 region has the DNA TGTGCCAGCAGTGCCCGGAGTGGCACAGATACGCAGTATTTT. It encodes CASSARSGTDTQYF.

V and J are TRBV19 and TRBJ1-5; a possible D gene is TRBD1 (6 bases). Germline V gene data show CDR1 as LNHDA and CDR2 as SQIVND (reference sequence). Trimming pared 10 bases from V and 7 bases from J, leaving 20 bases between. CDR3 size: 14 residues. The CDR3 region is CATSGVRSAQPQHF. Here the CDR3 DNA reads TGTGCCACCTCAGGGGTGAGATCAGCCCAGCCCCAGCATTTT.

The V call is TRBV6-1, the J call TRBJ2-4; D might be TRBD2 (6 bases). Per germline, CDR1 MNHNS and CDR2 SASEGT. The CDR3 totals 14 residues. The V gene lost 4 bases and the J gene lost 6 bases, with 13 bases spanning the gap. CDR3 residues: CASSASPGGNIQYF. As DNA, the CDR3 is TGTGCCAGCAGTGCTTCCCCCGGGGGAAACATTCAGTACTTC.

The V and J genes are TRBV4-3 and TRBJ2-7; the match to TRBD2 covers 11 bases. Germline CDR1 reads LGHNA; CDR2 reads YSLEER. V shed 0 bases and J 1 base; nucleotides not matched to a gene: 2. The CDR3 spans 16 residues. CDR3: CASSQESSGRSYEQYF. CDR3 coding DNA: TGCGCCAGCAGCCAAGAGTCTAGCGGGAGGTCCTACGAGCAGTACTTC.

This chain uses TRBV6-6 with TRBJ2-7; D is perhaps TRBD1 (5 bases). There are 13 residues in the CDR3. CDR1 and CDR2 (germline): MNHNY, SVGAGI (reference sequence). Trimming cost V 3 bases and J 3 bases, with 9 bases left between them. CDR3 loop: CASSYRGRYEQYF. CDR3 DNA sequence: TGTGCCAGCAGTTATAGGGGCCGCTACGAGCAGTACTTC.

The chain carries TRBV10-3 and TRBJ2-3; 10 bases map to TRBD2. J lost 5 bases, V lost 6 bases, and 11 bases had no gene match. Germline V gene data show CDR1 as ENHRY and CDR2 as SYGVKD. CDR3 length: 16 residues. The CDR3 DNA follows: TGTGCCATCAGCGGCGCTCTAGCGGGAGCAGGAGATACGCAGTATTTT. Its translation is CAISGALAGAGDTQYF.

V gene TRBV28 combines with J gene TRBJ1-3, with TRBD1 matching over 8 bases. V shed 11 bases, J shed 4 bases, and the junction held 10 bases outside the gene matches. The CDR3 length is 14 residues. Germline V gene sequence: CDR1 MDHEN, CDR2 SYDVKM. CDR3 bases: TGTGCCGCCACGCAGGGGGCGAACGGAAACACCATATATTTT. Translating it yields CAATQGANGNTIYF.

The chain carries TRBV1 and TRBJ2-1; no DNA check was done on the table's D call, TRBD2. TRBV1 is given as a pseudogene. This CDR3 region has 20 residues. The CDR3 DNA reads as TGCACCAGCAGCCAAGTGACTAGCTCGATGACTCGAACCTCCTACAATGAGCAGTTCTTC. This codes for CTSSQVTSSMTRTSYNEQFF.

This clone was recorded a few times. The rearrangement uses TRBV9 and TRBJ1-1, with D maybe TRBD1 (5 bases). The CDR3 is made up of 13 amino acids. Trimming shortened V by 3 bases and J by 0 bases, and 6 bases separated the two germline ends. Germline CDR1 and CDR2: SGDLS and YYNGEE. Here the CDR3 reads CASSEGMNTEAFF. The DNA of the CDR3 is TGTGCCAGCAGCGAGGGGATGAACACTGAAGCTTTCTTT.

The table lists this clone with a count of one. The chain joins TRBV7-2 to TRBJ1-5; perhaps TRBD1 as D (5 bases). Germline-derived CDR1 and CDR2 are SGHTA and FQGNSA. This CDR3 is 13 amino acids long. V lost 4 bases and J 4 bases, leaving 8 bases between the germline ends. The CDR3 reads CASSSNRNQPQHF. In DNA form, the CDR3 reads TGTGCCAGCAGCTCGAACAGGAATCAGCCCCAGCATTTT.

The chain recombines TRBV6-6 with TRBJ1-2; no clear D gene. CDR3 length: 12 residues. Germline CDR1 and CDR2: MNHNY and SVGAGI (reference sequence). The germline V and J ends were trimmed by 3 bases and 6 bases, with 8 bases remaining between them. CDR3 bases: TGTGCCAGCAGTTATCTCCTCGATGGCTACACCTTC. Residues: CASSYLLDGYTF.

The table lists this clone with a count of one. The chain uses TRBV14 and TRBJ2-1, with D maybe TRBD1 (5 bases). V was cut by 5 bases and J by 3 bases, with 11 bases left in between. CDR1 is SGHDN and CDR2 is FVKESK in the germline V gene. The CDR3 length is 14 residues. The CDR3 protein is CASSARQYYNEQFF. The CDR3 nucleotides read TGTGCCAGCAGCGCACGACAGTACTACAATGAGCAGTTCTTC.

V usage is TRBV18 and J usage is TRBJ1-1; D gene uncertain. The V and J ends lost 3 bases and 6 bases respectively, with 5 bases between them. The CDR3 length is 11 residues. CDR1 KGHSH and CDR2 LQKENI come from the germline V gene. This CDR3 reads CASSPGAEAFF. Written as DNA, the CDR3 is TGTGCCAGCTCACCCGGGGCTGAAGCTTTCTTT.

This chain uses TRBV14 with TRBJ2-2, with a weak D call TRBD2 (6 bases). The CDR3 totals 14 residues. Germline V gene lookup returns CDR1 SGHDN and CDR2 FVKESK. V was cut by 4 bases and J by 5 bases, with 11 bases left in between. The CDR3 nucleotides read TGTGCCAGCAGCCTCCGGACTACGACCGGGGAGCTGTTTTTT. Translated: CASSLRTTTGELFF. The whole variable domain, filled in from reference TRBV14 and TRBJ2-2, reads EAGVTQFPSHSVIEKGQTVTLRCDPISGHDNLYWYRRVMGKEIKFLLHFVKESKQDESGMPNNRFLAERTGGTYSTLKVQPAELEDSGVYFCASSLRTTTGELFFGEGSRLTVL.

The J gene is TRBJ2-2, the V gene TRBV30; D call uncertain. V gave up 4 bases and J gave up 7 bases, with 4 bases separating them. Germline-derived CDR1 and CDR2 are GTSNPN and SVGIG (reference sequence). The CDR3 is 10 amino acids. CDR3 residues: CAWTGGELFF. CDR3 in DNA: TGTGCCTGGACCGGCGGGGAGCTGTTTTTT.

The chain employs TRBV5-1 and TRBJ2-1, with D hard to call. Trimming stripped 0 bases from V and 1 base from J, with 5 bases between. Germline CDR1 SGHRS, CDR2 YFSETQ. This CDR3 spans 14 amino acids. CDR3 DNA: TGCGCCAGCAGCTTGGCCGGGTCCTACAATGAGCAGTTCTTC. Encoded protein: CASSLAGSYNEQFF.

J is TRBJ2-1 and V is TRBV27; 8 bases fit TRBD2. J gave up 4 bases and V 8 bases, and 16 bases lay outside the gene matches. CDR1 and CDR2 from the germline V gene are MNHEY and SMNVEV (reference sequence). The CDR3 covers 17 residues. CDR3 coding DNA: TGTGCCAGCCGCGGTCGGCGGGAGGAGGGGGGGTACAATGAGCAGTTCTTC. Amino acid sequence: CASRGRREEGGYNEQFF.